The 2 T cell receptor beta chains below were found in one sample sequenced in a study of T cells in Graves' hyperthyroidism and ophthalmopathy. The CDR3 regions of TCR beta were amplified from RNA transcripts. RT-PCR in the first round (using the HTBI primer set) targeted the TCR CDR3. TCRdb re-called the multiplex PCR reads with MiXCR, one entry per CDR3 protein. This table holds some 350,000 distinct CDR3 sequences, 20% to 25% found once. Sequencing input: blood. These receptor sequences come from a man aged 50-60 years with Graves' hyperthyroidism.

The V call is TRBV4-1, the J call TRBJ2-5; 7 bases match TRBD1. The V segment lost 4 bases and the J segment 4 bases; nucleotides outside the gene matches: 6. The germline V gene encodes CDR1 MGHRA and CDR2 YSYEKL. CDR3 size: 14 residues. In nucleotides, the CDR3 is TGCGCCAGCAGCCGGGGCTCAGGGGGAGAGACCCAGTACTTC. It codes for CASSRGSGGETQYF.

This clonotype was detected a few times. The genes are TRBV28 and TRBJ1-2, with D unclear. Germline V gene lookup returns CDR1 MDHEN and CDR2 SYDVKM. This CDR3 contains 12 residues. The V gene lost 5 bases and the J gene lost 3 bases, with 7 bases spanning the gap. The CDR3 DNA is TGTGCCAGCAGTCTAGTCCACTATGGCTACACCTTC. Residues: CASSLVHYGYTF.